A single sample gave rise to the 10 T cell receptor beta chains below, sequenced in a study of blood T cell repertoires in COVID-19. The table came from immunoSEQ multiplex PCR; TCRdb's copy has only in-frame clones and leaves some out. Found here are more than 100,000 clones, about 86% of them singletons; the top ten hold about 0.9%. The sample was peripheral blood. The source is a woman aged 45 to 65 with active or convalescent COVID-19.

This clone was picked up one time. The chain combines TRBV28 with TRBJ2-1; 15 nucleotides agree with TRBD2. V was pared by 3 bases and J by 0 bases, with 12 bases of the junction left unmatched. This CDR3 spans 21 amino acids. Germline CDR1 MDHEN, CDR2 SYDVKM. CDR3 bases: TGTGCCAGCAGTTTGGGACTAGCGGGAGGCCGTATACCTAGCTCCTACAATGAGCAGTTCTTC. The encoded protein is CASSLGLAGGRIPSSYNEQFF.

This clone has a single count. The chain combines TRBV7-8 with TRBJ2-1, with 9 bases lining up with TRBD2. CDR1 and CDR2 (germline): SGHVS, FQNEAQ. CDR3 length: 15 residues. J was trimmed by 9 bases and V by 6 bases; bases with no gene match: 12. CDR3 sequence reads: CASSRSGSLPSEQFF. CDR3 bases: TGTGCCAGCAGTCGTAGCGGGAGTCTCCCCAGTGAGCAGTTCTTC.

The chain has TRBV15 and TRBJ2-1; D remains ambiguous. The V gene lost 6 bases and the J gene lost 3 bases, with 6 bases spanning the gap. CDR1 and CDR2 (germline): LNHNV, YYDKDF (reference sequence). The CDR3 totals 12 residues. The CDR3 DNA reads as TGTGCCACCAGTATCGTCTACAATGAGCAGTTCTTC. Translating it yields CATSIVYNEQFF.

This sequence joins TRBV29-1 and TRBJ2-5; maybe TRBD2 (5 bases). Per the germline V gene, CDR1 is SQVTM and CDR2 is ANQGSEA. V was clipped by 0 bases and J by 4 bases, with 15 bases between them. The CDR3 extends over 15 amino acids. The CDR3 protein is CSVEDRAGFGETQYF. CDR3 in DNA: TGCAGCGTTGAAGACCGGGCGGGTTTCGGAGAGACCCAGTACTTC.

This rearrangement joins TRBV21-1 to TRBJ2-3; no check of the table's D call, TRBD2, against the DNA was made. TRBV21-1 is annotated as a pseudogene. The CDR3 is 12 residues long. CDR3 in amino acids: CASSKGEDTQYF. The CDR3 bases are TGTGCCAGCAGCAAAGGCGAAGATACGCAGTATTTT.

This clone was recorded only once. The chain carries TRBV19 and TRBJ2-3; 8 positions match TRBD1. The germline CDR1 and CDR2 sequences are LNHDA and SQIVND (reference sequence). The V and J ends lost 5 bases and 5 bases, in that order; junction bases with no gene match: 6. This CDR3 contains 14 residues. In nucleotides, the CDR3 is TGTGCCAGTAGTTACAGGGGGAACCAAGATACGCAGTATTTT. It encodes CASSYRGNQDTQYF.

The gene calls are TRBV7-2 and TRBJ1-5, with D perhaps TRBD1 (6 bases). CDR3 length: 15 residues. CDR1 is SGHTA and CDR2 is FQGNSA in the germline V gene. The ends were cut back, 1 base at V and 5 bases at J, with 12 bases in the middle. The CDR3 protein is CASSLGGQGYQPQHF. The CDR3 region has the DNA TGTGCCAGCAGCTTAGGGGGGCAGGGTTATCAGCCCCAGCATTTT. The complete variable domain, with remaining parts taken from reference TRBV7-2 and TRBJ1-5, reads GAGVSQSPSNKVTEKGKDVELRCDPISGHTALYWYRQSLGQGLEFLIYFQGNSAPDKSGLPSDRFSAERTGGSVSTLTIQRTQQEDSAVYLCASSLGGQGYQPQHFGDGTRLSIL.

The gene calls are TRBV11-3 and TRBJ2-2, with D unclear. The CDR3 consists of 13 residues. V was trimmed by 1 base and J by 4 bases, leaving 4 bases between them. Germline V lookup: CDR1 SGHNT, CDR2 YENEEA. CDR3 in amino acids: CASSLGVTGELFF. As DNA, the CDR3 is TGTGCCAGCAGCTTAGGAGTCACCGGGGAGCTGTTTTTT.

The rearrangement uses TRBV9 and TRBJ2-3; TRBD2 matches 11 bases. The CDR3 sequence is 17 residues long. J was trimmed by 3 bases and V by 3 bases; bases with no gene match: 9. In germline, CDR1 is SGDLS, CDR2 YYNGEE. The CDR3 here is CASSAFTSGRGTDTQYF. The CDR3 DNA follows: TGTGCCAGCAGCGCCTTTACTAGCGGGAGAGGTACAGATACGCAGTATTTT.

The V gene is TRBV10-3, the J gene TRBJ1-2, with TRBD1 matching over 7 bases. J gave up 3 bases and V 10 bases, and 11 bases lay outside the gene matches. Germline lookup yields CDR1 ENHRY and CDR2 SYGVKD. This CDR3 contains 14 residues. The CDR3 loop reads CASQQGSGHYGYTF. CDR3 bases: TGTGCCAGCCAACAGGGGTCGGGGCACTATGGCTACACCTTC.